The subject of this entry is one TCR beta chain. This clonotype showed up just a few times. This clone's antigen is unknown. No much larger clone is present one base from it, and per-base qualities are unavailable. The TCR beta CDR3 regions were amplified from RNA transcripts. For the first round of RT-PCR on the TCR CDR3, the HTBI primer set was used together with the Qiagen OneStep RT-PCR kit. Libraries were constructed in a second round of multiplex PCR, after which size selection and purification were carried out. Libraries were sequenced paired-end with 100 bp reads on an Illumina HiSeq2000. The paper's processing steps were these. SOAPnuke was used to process the raw data, removing reads that contained adapters or uncalled bases, had a mean Phred below 15, or lacked an exact match to the constant primer or identifier. High-quality paired reads were merged using COPE v1.2.5, and each unique nucleotide sequence was defined as a clonotype. MiTCR v1.1 was used to align the clonotypes against IMGT TRBV, TRBD and TRBJ reference segments. Analysis was restricted to V-J combinations with a frequency above 0.0001, which covered 99% to 99.2% of repertoires. A TCS score was defined as the ratio between F50 (clonal expansion) and ExV (chaos), using BLOSUM62-based TCRdist between CDR3 peptides within each V-J. Welch's t-statistics and random forest reduced fewer than 600 V-J features to 13, which were used in a naive Bayes classifier (R e1071). The Morisita-Horn index was used to measure how similar the thyroid and blood repertoires were. The public reads were quality trimmed at Q25 with fastp and then assembled into clones with MiXCR by TCRdb, keeping productive beta chains. Identical CDR3 proteins give one entry, which carries the most common genes and DNA. TCRdb, not the original authors, processed these V and J calls. The sample table lists over 700,000 distinct CDR3 sequences, 38% of them with a count of one. In total, the top ten clones hold about 9% of the sample.

Graves' hyperthyroidism was defined as stable when no progression to ophthalmopathy occurred over 18 months of follow-up. Hyperthyroidism patients were newly diagnosed, had a disease duration of under 2 months, and were aged 18 to 65 years. Any patient with an uncontrolled infection, another autoimmune disease, pregnancy or lactation was excluded. Clinical symptoms, serum thyroxine and TRAb, thyroid ultrasound, and orbital computed tomography formed the basis for the diagnoses. PBMCs were separated from approximately 9.9 ml of fresh peripheral blood using Ficoll-Paque density gradient centrifugation. Trizol reagent was used to extract total RNA, and RNA quality was then checked on an Agilent 2100 Bioanalyzer. The record originates from a study of T cells in Graves' hyperthyroidism and ophthalmopathy (dated by TCRdb to between 2018 and 2020). Notes on the research overall: Peripheral blood was collected at initial diagnosis, before any treatment. A discovery cohort of around 100 patients, 43 with Graves' ophthalmopathy and 55 to 60 with stable Graves' hyperthyroidism, was used to find distinguishing TCR V-J signatures. Prospective prediction of ophthalmopathy was tested in an independent validation cohort consisting of about 20 hyperthyroidism patients and 15 or so patients who later progressed to ophthalmopathy. After blood sampling, hyperthyroidism patients were treated with methimazole at a starting dose of 30 mg daily, and ophthalmopathy patients were treated with high-dose intravenous methylprednisolone. Thyroid tissue and blood T-cell repertoires from about six Graves' hyperthyroidism patients were also compared in the study. For training and testing, the 110 or so patients in the discovery cohort were randomly divided in a 7:3 ratio. The paper describes TCR Vbeta CDR3 sequencing of about 140 peripheral blood samples, made up of around 41 ophthalmopathy patients, over 70 hyperthyroidism patients and 17 progressor patients.

Study-wide conclusions, independent of this receptor: Blood samples also contained most of the expanded thyroid clonotypes (frequency above 0.001), which suggests that blood repertoires may reflect thyroid immune responses. In validation, the model predicted progression to ophthalmopathy a median of 6.5 months before onset, with over 55% sensitivity and about 75% specificity. A model built on a 13 V-J signature distinguished ophthalmopathy from stable hyperthyroidism, reaching around 88% sensitivity and 81.08% specificity in cross-validation and 80%/75% in testing. No statistical method was used to fix the sample size in advance, and group allocation was not hidden from the investigators.

The TCR originated in a man younger than 30 with Graves' hyperthyroidism. The specimen sequenced was blood.

Here the CDR3 is given as CASGTGENTGELFF. The bases are TGTGCCAGCGGGACAGGGGAGAACACCGGGGAGCTGTTTTTT. The rearrangement joined TRBV5-4 to TRBJ2-2, with 10 middle bases fitting TRBD1. Here V drops 7 bases and J drops 1 base, and the junction holds 1 base not matched to any gene. The CDR3 runs 14 residues from the cysteine to the phenylalanine. Here the CDR3 DNA is all that survives: 42 bases in frame from base 1. From a lookup of the germline V gene (reference sequence), CDR1 and CDR2 are SGHNT and YYREEE.